This is a list of T cell receptor beta chains from one sample in a study of T cell responses to AZD1222 COVID-19 vaccine. Some clones are missing from TCRdb's copy, which holds only in-frame ones; the method was immunoSEQ multiplex PCR. The sample has roughly 130,000 clones, 91% seen once. Sample: peripheral blood, taken on day 0 of AZD1222 vaccination. The receptors derive from an adult in good health. Each CDR3 is given with its conserved first and last residue. D genes are given only for firm matches. Clone sizes are given selectively: once, few, many, or a class where the clone is expanded.

V	size	D	J	CDR3	DNA
TRBV6-5	.	.	TRBJ2-5	CASSYVNYGKTQYF	TGTGCCAGCAGTTACGTTAACTACGGAAAGACCCAGTACTTC
TRBV5-6	.	TRBD2	TRBJ2-7	CASSDLAGGRAPYEQYF	TGTGCCAGCAGCGACCTAGCGGGAGGCCGAGCACCCTACGAGCAGTACTTC
TRBV4-1	.	.	TRBJ2-1	CASSHQDLMIYNEQFF	TGCGCCAGCAGCCACCAAGATCTTATGATTTACAATGAGCAGTTCTTC
TRBV7-8	.	.	TRBJ2-3	CASSLAPATDTQYF	TGTGCCAGCAGCTTAGCCCCTGCCACAGATACGCAGTATTTT
TRBV27	.	.	TRBJ1-2	CASSFKSGQHYGYTF	TGTGCCAGCAGTTTTAAGTCCGGACAGCATTATGGCTACACCTTC
TRBV7-8	.	TRBD2	TRBJ2-2	CASSGSGPALGTGELFF	TGTGCCAGCAGCGGTAGCGGGCCCGCTTTGGGCACCGGGGAGCTGTTTTTT
TRBV11-3	.	TRBD1	TRBJ1-4	CASSLVQGSELFF	TGTGCCAGCAGCTTAGTACAGGGGTCGGAACTGTTTTTT
TRBV11-2	.	TRBD2	TRBJ2-5	CASSLLAEETQYF	TGTGCCAGCAGCCTACTAGCGGAAGAGACCCAGTACTTC
TRBV19	few	.	TRBJ2-2	CASSMGGTTGELFF	TGTGCCAGTAGTATGGGGGGTACTACCGGGGAGCTGTTTTTT
TRBV20-1	.	.	TRBJ2-1	CSASGGPPYNEQFF	TGCAGTGCTAGTGGGGGGCCCCCCTACAATGAGCAGTTCTTC
TRBV18	.	.	TRBJ2-7	CASSPPVETGQYEQYF	TGTGCCAGCTCACCACCGGTAGAGACAGGCCAGTACGAGCAGTACTTC
TRBV7-9	.	.	TRBJ1-1	CASSSTGTGGAFF	TGTGCCAGCAGCTCTACCGGGACCGGGGGAGCTTTCTTT
TRBV5-1	.	TRBD1	TRBJ2-7	CASSLYQGQGKGYEQYF	TGCGCCAGCAGCTTGTATCAAGGACAGGGCAAAGGATACGAGCAGTACTTC
TRBV19	.	.	TRBJ2-5	CASSTDLQETQYF	TGTGCCAGTAGTACGGATCTACAAGAGACCCAGTACTTC
TRBV5-5	.	TRBD1	TRBJ1-1	CASIYTGGATEAFF	TGTGCCAGCATCTATACAGGGGGGGCCACTGAAGCTTTCTTT
TRBV5-6	once	.	TRBJ1-5	CASSSRLQGLDQPQHF	TGTGCCAGCAGCTCCAGATTACAGGGCCTCGATCAGCCCCAGCATTTT
TRBV6-5	once	.	TRBJ1-3	CASSYTPTNTIYF	TGTGCCAGCAGTTACACCCCGACAAACACCATATATTTT
TRBV2	.	.	TRBJ2-7	CASSEAEQSIYEQYF	TGTGCCAGCAGTGAAGCCGAACAGTCGATCTACGAGCAGTACTTC
TRBV18	once	TRBD1	TRBJ1-2	CASSPRTGNDGYTF	TGTGCCAGCTCACCGAGGACAGGGAACGATGGCTACACCTTC
TRBV29-1	.	TRBD2	TRBJ2-3	CSVEPYPGTSGARDTQYF	TGCAGCGTTGAACCATACCCGGGGACTAGCGGGGCTAGGGATACGCAGTATTTT
TRBV2	once	TRBD1	TRBJ1-6	CASSEGTGPGNSPLHF	TGTGCCAGCAGTGAAGGGACAGGGCCAGGGAATTCACCCCTCCACTTT
TRBV6-1	.	TRBD2	TRBJ2-7	CASSEGSGSPYEQYF	TGTGCCAGCAGTGAAGGTAGCGGGAGTCCCTACGAGCAGTACTTC
TRBV19	.	TRBD2	TRBJ2-2	CASTASGMSTGELFF	TGTGCCAGTACGGCTAGCGGGATGAGCACCGGGGAGCTGTTTTTT
TRBV13	.	.	TRBJ1-2	CASSLATNGYTF	TGTGCCAGCAGCTTAGCAACAAATGGCTACACCTTC
TRBV30	.	.	TRBJ1-1	CAWSRQNTEAFF	TGTGCCTGGAGCCGCCAGAACACTGAAGCTTTCTTT
TRBV20-1	few	.	TRBJ1-1	CSARTETEAFF	TGCAGTGCTCGGACTGAAACTGAAGCTTTCTTT
TRBV19	.	TRBD2	TRBJ2-1	CASSMWLAGGPGYNEQFF	TGTGCCAGTAGTATGTGGCTAGCGGGAGGGCCGGGTTACAATGAGCAGTTCTTC
TRBV27	.	.	TRBJ2-3	CASRQDGDTQYF	TGTGCCAGCAGGCAGGACGGAGATACGCAGTATTTT
TRBV13	.	.	TRBJ2-5	CASSQRVGEETQYF	TGTGCCAGCAGTCAAAGGGTGGGAGAAGAGACCCAGTACTTC
TRBV29-1	.	.	TRBJ1-6	CSVEERQPLHF	TGCAGCGTTGAAGAAAGGCAGCCCCTCCACTTT
TRBV19	.	.	TRBJ2-3	CASSILGFSDTQYF	TGTGCCAGTAGTATCTTGGGGTTTTCAGATACGCAGTATTTT
TRBV19	.	.	TRBJ2-1	CASDSPGAASNEQFF	TGTGCCAGTGACAGCCCGGGGGCGGCAAGCAATGAGCAGTTCTTC
TRBV3-1/TRBV3-2	.	TRBD2	TRBJ2-5	CASSQDGGLAGQETQYF	TGTGCCAGCAGCCAAGATGGCGGACTAGCGGGCCAAGAGACCCAGTACTTC
TRBV5-1	.	.	TRBJ1-2	CASSGGRDYGYTF	TGCGCCAGCAGCGGGGGAAGGGACTATGGCTACACCTTC
TRBV9	.	.	TRBJ2-3	CASSVEHDSDTQYF	TGTGCCAGCAGCGTAGAACACGACTCAGATACGCAGTATTTT
TRBV5-4	.	.	TRBJ1-1	CASSRPGRYTEAFF	TGTGCCAGCAGCCGGCCCGGGAGGTACACTGAAGCTTTCTTT
TRBV6-5	.	.	TRBJ2-3	CASSYGQGTDTQYF	TGTGCCAGCAGTTACGGGCAGGGCACAGATACGCAGTATTTT
TRBV4-1	.	.	TRBJ1-1	CASSQVPEGREEAFF	TGCGCCAGCAGCCAAGTGCCAGAGGGTAGGGAGGAAGCTTTCTTT
TRBV6-1	.	.	TRBJ1-4	CASSDGGGIVEKLFF	TGTGCCAGCAGTGACGGGGGGGGGATCGTTGAAAAACTGTTTTTT
TRBV5-1	.	TRBD1	TRBJ2-1	CASQGQDFYNEQFF	TGCGCCAGCCAAGGACAGGACTTCTACAATGAGCAGTTCTTC
TRBV24-1	.	.	TRBJ1-1	CATSDSRGTGNTEAFF	TGTGCCACCAGTGATTCTCGAGGGACGGGGAACACTGAAGCTTTCTTT
TRBV5-1	.	.	TRBJ2-7	CASSLVGGRTSYEQYF	TGCGCCAGCAGCTTGGTAGGAGGTAGAACCTCGTACGAGCAGTACTTC
TRBV6-2/TRBV6-3	.	.	TRBJ2-1	CASSYPDRNEQFF	TGTGCCAGCAGTTACCCGGACAGAAATGAGCAGTTCTTC
TRBV29-1	.	.	TRBJ1-1	CSVAGTLNTEAFF	TGCAGCGTCGCCGGGACTTTGAACACTGAAGCTTTCTTT
TRBV11-1	.	TRBD1	TRBJ1-2	CASSTDRAGYTF	TGTGCCAGCAGCACCGACAGGGCGGGCTACACCTTC
TRBV1	.	.	TRBJ2-3	CTSSQLLGGLSTDTQYF	TGCACCAGCAGCCAATTGTTGGGGGGGCTTAGCACAGATACGCAGTATTTT
TRBV5-1	.	TRBD2	TRBJ2-7	CASSLGGRAYEQYF	TGCGCCAGCAGCTTGGGCGGGAGGGCCTACGAGCAGTACTTC
TRBV4-1	.	.	TRBJ1-2	CASSQGAAGDYGYTF	TGCGCCAGCAGCCAAGGCGCTGCAGGGGACTATGGCTACACCTTC
TRBV19	.	.	TRBJ1-5	CASSAGLPGQPQHF	TGTGCCAGTAGTGCTGGACTGCCGGGTCAGCCCCAGCATTTT